Below, 17 T cell receptor beta chains from the same sample are listed, as sequenced in a study of blood T cell repertoires in COVID-19. Assay: immunoSEQ multiplex PCR; the TCRdb copy retains only in-frame clones and omits some. The table lists 200,000 to 300,000 clones, 75% to 85% of them singletons, with around 6% in the top ten. Sequencing used peripheral blood. These receptors were collected from a human donor in a cohort sampled during active COVID-19.

The chain has TRBV14 and TRBJ2-1, with 8 bases fitting TRBD2. Trimming cost V 1 base and J 4 bases; bases outside gene matches: 3. The CDR3 sequence is 15 residues long. Germline V lookup: CDR1 SGHDN, CDR2 FVKESK. This chain's CDR3 is CASSQGGGRYNEQFF. As DNA, the CDR3 is TGTGCCAGCAGCCAAGGTGGCGGGAGGTACAATGAGCAGTTCTTC.

This rearrangement joins TRBV5-8 to TRBJ2-3; 7 bases align to TRBD1. CDR3 length: 15 residues. Looked up from germline, CDR1 is SGHTS and CDR2 is YDEGEE. Trimming cost V 2 bases and J 2 bases; bases outside gene matches: 5. The CDR3: CASSFYRGSTDTQYF. CDR3 DNA: TGTGCCAGCAGCTTCTACAGGGGATCCACAGATACGCAGTATTTT.

The chain joins TRBV6-2 or TRBV6-3 to TRBJ1-5; 7 positions agree with TRBD1. Looked up from germline, CDR1 is MNHEY and CDR2 is SVGEGT. J gave up 6 bases and V 3 bases, and 2 bases lay outside the gene matches. The CDR3 is 13 amino acids. The CDR3 protein is CASSYRGPQPQHF. CDR3 DNA sequence: TGTGCCAGCAGTTATAGGGGGCCTCAGCCCCAGCATTTT.

The chain joins TRBV5-1 to TRBJ1-1; 7 bases match TRBD1. With V trimmed by 4 bases and J by 1 base, 4 bases remained unmatched. CDR1 and CDR2 (germline): SGHRS, YFSETQ. The CDR3 totals 14 residues. The CDR3 region has the DNA TGCGCCAGCAGCCTGGACAGGACGAACACTGAAGCTTTCTTT. Protein sequence: CASSLDRTNTEAFF. The full variable domain, rest sourced from reference TRBV5-1 and TRBJ1-1, is KAGVTQTPRYLIKTRGQQVTLSCSPISGHRSVSWYQQTPGQGLQFLFEYFSETQRNKGNFPGRFSGRQFSNSRSEMNVSTLELGDSALYLCASSLDRTNTEAFFGQGTRLTVV.

The chain joins TRBV6-5 to TRBJ2-7; 10 bases map to TRBD2. After removal of 7 bases from V and 4 bases from J, the junction contained 7 bases not matched to a gene. The germline gives CDR1 MNHEY, CDR2 SVGAGI. The CDR3 is 14 amino acids. CDR3 coding DNA: TGTGCCAGCATTCGGACTAGCGGATTTTACGAGCAGTACTTC. Its protein product is CASIRTSGFYEQYF.

The chain couples TRBV19 to TRBJ2-7; 9 nucleotides line up with TRBD2. This CDR3 is 15 amino acids long. The V segment lost 3 bases and the J segment 4 bases; nucleotides outside the gene matches: 7. From germline, CDR1 is LNHDA and CDR2 SQIVND (reference sequence). The CDR3 DNA reads TGTGCCAGTAGTATCGGCGGGAGGGCCGAATACGAGCAGTACTTC. Encoded protein: CASSIGGRAEYEQYF.

In regard to this clone: The same CDR3 is also encoded by other DNA sequences in this sample. The chain uses TRBV5-1 and TRBJ1-3, with 10 bases fitting TRBD1. The CDR3 length is 15 residues. V shed 2 bases and J 2 bases; nucleotides not matched to a gene: 1. Germline loops: CDR1 SGHRS, CDR2 YFSETQ. CDR3 in amino acids: CASSLGTGAGNTIYF. DNA of the CDR3: TGCGCCAGCAGCTTAGGGACAGGGGCTGGAAACACCATATATTTT.

The CDR3: CASSAFQRGPRSSYNEQFF. The CDR3 bases are TGCGCCAGCAGCGCTTTCCAGCGGGGCCCCCGAAGCTCCTACAATGAGCAGTTCTTC. The V gene is TRBV10-2, the J gene TRBJ2-1; 7 positions match TRBD2. This CDR3 is built from 19 residues. Germline values: CDR1 WSHSY, CDR2 SAAADI. The V segment lost 6 bases and the J segment 0 bases; nucleotides outside the gene matches: 17.

V gene TRBV6-8 combines with J gene TRBJ2-7; perhaps TRBD1 as D (5 bases). V was clipped by 0 bases and J by 2 bases, with 14 bases between them. This CDR3 has 16 residues. CDR1 is MNHGY, CDR2 SAAAGT, per germline. CDR3 residues: CASSYSTCRAPYEQYF. The CDR3 DNA reads TGTGCCAGCAGTTACTCGACGTGCAGGGCCCCCTACGAGCAGTACTTC.

The rearrangement joins TRBV7-2 to TRBJ2-1; D unresolved. This CDR3 region has 14 residues. The germline gives CDR1 SGHTA, CDR2 FQGNSA. With 5 bases removed from V and 8 bases from J, the gap between germline ends came to 16 bases. The chain's CDR3 is CASSPPPGFDEQFF. The CDR3 DNA is TGTGCCAGCAGCCCACCCCCCGGGTTTGATGAGCAGTTCTTC.

The chain carries TRBV28 and TRBJ1-4; the D is unclear. The V end was cut by 5 bases, the J end by 13 bases, with 17 bases between. Germline CDR1 is MDHEN and CDR2 is SYDVKM. The CDR3 extends over 13 amino acids. CDR3 in DNA: TGTGCCAGCAGTCCAAACCTCGGCCGAGGACTGTTTTTT. Its translation: CASSPNLGRGLFF.

Notes on this clone: Other DNA sequences in this specimen translate into the identical CDR3. This rearrangement joins TRBV28 to TRBJ1-5; maybe TRBD1 (5 bases). Germline lookup yields CDR1 MDHEN and CDR2 SYDVKM. The germline V and J ends were trimmed by 6 bases and 2 bases, with 11 bases remaining between them. The CDR3 runs 14 residues. The CDR3 region has the DNA TGTGCCAGCAGCACAGGTGGAGGCAATCAGCCCCAGCATTTT. Its protein product is CASSTGGGNQPQHF.

V usage is TRBV9 and J usage is TRBJ2-7, with 10 nucleotides matching TRBD1. Germline V CDR1 and CDR2: SGDLS, YYNGEE. J lost 2 bases, V lost 0 bases, and 5 bases had no gene match. This CDR3 has 16 amino acids. The CDR3 DNA sequence: TGTGCCAGCAGCGTAGGCCCCGGGACAGGGGCCTACGAGCAGTACTTC. Residues: CASSVGPGTGAYEQYF.

This chain uses TRBV11-2 with TRBJ2-2, with 10 bases identical to TRBD1. There are 15 residues in the CDR3. From germline, CDR1 is SGHAT and CDR2 FQNNGV. The J segment lost 6 bases and the V segment lost 3 bases, leaving 4 bases of the junction unmatched. CDR3 loop: CASSFTGTGAGELFF. The CDR3 DNA sequence: TGTGCCAGCAGCTTTACCGGGACAGGGGCCGGGGAGCTGTTTTTT.

The chain carries TRBV19 and TRBJ1-5; D unresolved. This CDR3 comprises 19 residues. Germline V CDR1 and CDR2: LNHDA, SQIVND (reference sequence). The germline V and J ends were trimmed by 5 bases and 1 base, with 24 bases remaining between them. In DNA, the CDR3 is TGTGCCAGTAGTCTGTACCCCCCTGTTAGCGACGAGAGCAATCAGCCCCAGCATTTT. Protein sequence: CASSLYPPVSDESNQPQHF.

The chain employs TRBV3-1 (or the pseudogene TRBV3-2) and TRBJ2-4; 7 bases are shared with TRBD2. The CDR3 runs to 14 residues. Trimming removed 0 bases from V and 8 bases from J; junction bases left unmatched: 4. Germline-derived CDR1 and CDR2 are LGHDT and YNNKEL (reference sequence). CDR3: CASSQDLAADIQYF. CDR3 DNA sequence: TGTGCCAGCAGCCAAGATCTAGCGGCGGACATTCAGTACTTC.

The rearrangement joins TRBV12-3 or TRBV12-4 to TRBJ2-5, with D perhaps TRBD2 (5 bases). The CDR3 sequence is 13 residues long. V was pared by 8 bases and J by 5 bases, with 15 bases between. CDR3 protein: CASGLGRRETQYF. The CDR3 nucleotides read TGTGCCAGCGGACTGGGGAGAAGGGAGACCCAGTACTTC.